The entry below describes one T cell receptor (beta chain). Its antigen remains unknown. Per the germline V gene, CDR1 is MDHEN and CDR2 is SYDVKM. The CDR3 is 15 amino acids. Trimming shortened V by 7 bases and J by 5 bases, and 18 bases separated the two germline ends. The PCR used 60 Vbeta and 13 Jbeta primers. Using immunoSEQ multiplex PCR, the repertoire was profiled, and TCRdb retains in-frame clones only, with some absent. The sample records around 170,000 clones, 60% to 80% being singletons. This record comes from a study of cytomegalovirus exposure and HLA in healthy donors. The donors were healthy bone marrow donors. Study-level results: Later analysis associated a missense DCLRE1C variant with TCR beta V- and J-gene trimming.

What was sequenced was PBMCs. This receptor was obtained from a man aged 60-69 years in good health and CMV-seronegative. The chain recombines TRBV28 with TRBJ2-4; D might be TRBD2 (6 bases). CDR3 nucleotide sequence: TGTGCCAGCAATAGTGCGGGGCAGGGTCAAAACATTCAGTACTTC. Translation gives CASNSAGQGQNIQYF.